This T cell receptor beta chain was identified in a study of chemoradiotherapy in HPV16-positive cancers. Points from the study as a whole: Candidate HPV-specific clones and E7-related TCR motifs grew in tumor during treatment. The functional HPV-specific definition rests on just a couple of HPV16-positive patients.

Worth noting for this clone: Its target is not known.

Generated by immunoSEQ multiplex PCR, the TCRdb table keeps only in-frame clones and is missing some. The sample lists around 8,800 clones, roughly 84% occurring once. The germline V and J ends were trimmed by 4 bases and 5 bases, with 5 bases remaining between them. The CDR3 has 11 amino acids. In germline, CDR1 is SGHDT, CDR2 YYEEEE. The receptor was isolated from a human donor with HPV-associated anogenital cancer. Material: tumor tissue, obtained from a patient who underwent chemoradiotherapy. The chain has TRBV5-6 and TRBJ2-3; D not resolved. CDR3 sequence reads: CASSDLDTQYF. The CDR3 DNA sequence: TGTGCCAGCAGCGATCTAGATACGCAGTATTTT.